Sequencing of this T cell receptor beta chain was carried out in a study of identical twins. Findings of the study overall: Conclusions came from cross-sectional statistical analysis, not from following the same donors. High-abundance cord blood beta clonotypes had fewer insertions; memory repertoires showed none. Beta out-of-frame sequences showed weaker excess twin sharing. Partly confounded zero-insertion analyses could result from invariant MAIT and iNKT cells.

TCRdb re-called the 5' RACE reads through MiXCR, storing one row per CDR3 protein. The repertoire has some 660,000 distinct CDR3 sequences, over 8.5% of them found once; the top ten carry more than 0.75%. Trimming stripped 3 bases from V and 0 bases from J, with 6 bases between. The CDR3 spans 14 residues. Germline V gene data show CDR1 as MNHEY and CDR2 as SMNVEV (reference sequence). About this clonotype itself: As yet, its antigen is unknown.

The sample was also reused in another study, on yellow fever vaccine responses in identical twins.

V is TRBV27 and J is TRBJ1-5; no firm D call. The clonotype comes from a woman aged 18-29 years in good health. The sample comprised PBMCs. CDR3 bases: TGTGCCAGCAGTTTGGTCCCTAGCAATCAGCCCCAGCATTTT. This gives the protein CASSLVPSNQPQHF.